These T cell receptor beta chains were read from a single sample in a study of cytomegalovirus exposure and HLA in healthy donors. The assay was immunoSEQ multiplex PCR, and TCRdb's table has in-frame clones only and misses some. The sample shows around 86,000 clones, 70% to 85% of them seen only once. Material for sequencing was PBMCs. The receptor source for this set is a man aged 45 to 65 in good health and CMV-seropositive. Both conserved end residues are trimmed from each CDR3. Where a row states a size, it is once, few, many or the class of an expanded clone; other rows omit it.

>-|TRBV27|TRBJ2-7
ASSEQGFTAYEQY
>-|TRBV6-4|TRBJ2-2
ASSDSVGELF
>-|TRBV6-5|TRBJ2-6
ASSYFGSGANGLT
>-|TRBV27|TRBJ2-1
ASRIGTGAYNEQF
>-|TRBV5-8|TRBJ2-1
ASSSFGTYSYNEQF
>-|TRBV2|-
ASSPGTFLRPDEQY
>-|TRBV30|TRBJ2-6
AWSRQGTGANVLT
>-|TRBV6-5|TRBJ1-3
ASSPHSRGNTIY
>-|TRBV6-4|TRBJ2-1
AAQSGLAGVRVYNEQF
>-|TRBV6-5|TRBJ1-2
ASSWDSLANYGYT
>-|TRBV27|TRBJ2-1
ASRPGGQYNEQF
>-|TRBV11-2|TRBJ2-7
ASSLTWGPDSSYEQY
>-|TRBV6-5|TRBJ2-7
ASSYSFYEQY
>-|TRBV11-2|TRBJ2-1
ASSSQTGYNEQF
>-|TRBV6-5|TRBJ2-1
ASQQGEHEQF
>-|TRBV7-3|TRBJ2-6
ASSLGQGVSGANGLT
>-|TRBV11-3|TRBJ2-2
ASSPTGRPNTGELF
>few|TRBV7-2|TRBJ1-1
ASSSQGYMNTEAF
>-|TRBV11-3|TRBJ1-1
ASSRRDRVPEAF
>-|TRBV4-3|TRBJ2-3
ASSLLAGGTDTQY
>-|TRBV30|TRBJ1-5
AWRNQPQH
>-|TRBV30|TRBJ1-1
AWDRARNTEAF
>-|TRBV7-8|TRBJ1-2
ASSLEGQANYGYT
>-|TRBV9|TRBJ1-2
ASSVEGTSSGYT
>-|TRBV30|TRBJ2-7
AWSVPGTAAYEQY
>-|TRBV19|TRBJ2-3
ASISRGGMGSADTQY
>-|TRBV25-1|TRBJ2-3
ASSTGTASTDTQY
>once|TRBV15|TRBJ2-5
ATSRDSQETQY
>-|TRBV9|TRBJ2-3
ASSSAGGISTTDTQY
>-|TRBV27|TRBJ1-6
ASSPWSAPNNSPLH
>-|TRBV6-6|TRBJ2-1
ASRARSEQF
>-|TRBV7-8|TRBJ2-5
ASSEGQGARETQY
>-|TRBV6-4|TRBJ2-2
ASSRQGQEGVGAGELF
>-|TRBV10-2|TRBJ1-1
ASQQAVNTEAF
>-|TRBV10-3|TRBJ2-2
AISEPSLATGELF
>few|TRBV30|TRBJ1-1
AWSENRDTAEAF
>once|TRBV19|TRBJ2-4
ASSPGLAGGPLAKNIQY
>-|TRBV18|TRBJ2-5
ASSPQWTGQETQY
>-|TRBV7-2|TRBJ2-2
ASSTRLAGTGELF
>-|TRBV2|TRBJ2-1
ASSLQREGHEQF
>few|TRBV9|TRBJ2-5
ASSPGGGETQY
>-|TRBV11-1|TRBJ2-7
ASSLEAAYEQY
>once|TRBV7-2|TRBJ2-7
ASSSPGLAGKGYEQY
>once|TRBV27|TRBJ2-7
ASSPTPGLLIYEQY
>-|TRBV5-1|TRBJ2-3
ASSTGLAGGVTDTQY
>-|TRBV7-3|TRBJ2-1
ASSLESSGRTEQF
>-|TRBV6-6|TRBJ2-7
ASSSLSYEQY